One TCR beta chain is described in this entry. Its target antigen remains unknown. No much larger clonotype is one base removed from it; base qualities were not supplied. The sample originates from a study of blood T cell repertoires in COVID-19 (TCRdb year 2020). Concerning the study at large: Samples from collaborators originated in the United States, Italy and Spain and spanned both the acute and convalescent phases of COVID-19. The sample metadata nearly always contained a de-identified subject ID, COVID-19 status, age in years and sex. Where available, HLA class I and class II types were obtained from metadata supplied by the sample provider rather than from assay-based typing. The samples were drawn from two sources: the first 160 participants of the ongoing ImmuneRACE study, and 1,000 to 1,500 subjects contributed by 6 global collaborators. The material from the prospective study consisted of cDNA or gDNA derived from T cells, B-cell-depleted T cells, or PBMCs. The repertoires were made available in a free public database intended to serve as a resource for research on the immune response to SARS-CoV-2. Subjects who had been exposed to COVID-19, were actively infected with it, or had recovered from it provided the deeply sampled blood TCRbeta repertoires that made up the dataset.

In the prospective study, participants were roughly 18 to 100 years old, resided in about 25 geographic areas of the United States, and were enrolled through a virtual design. To assign participants to cohorts, the prospective study relied on clinical history that participants themselves reported in a screening survey and a study questionnaire. For ImmuneRACE Cohort 3, a participant was defined as recovered based on two consecutive negative NP/OP PCR tests, clearance by a healthcare professional, or resolution of symptoms. In the prospective study, mobile phlebotomists collected whole blood, serum and a nasopharyngeal or oropharyngeal swab from each participant. Over a roughly two-month period, participants in the prospective study had the option of providing additional blood draws and questionnaires. Before DNA extraction, blood samples from the prospective study were shipped at room temperature or frozen.

Points the paper makes about the study in general: The amount of clinical and demographic metadata varied by source and participant and was provided uncurated.

The V end loses 8 bases and the J end loses 0 bases, and a stretch of 14 bases separates them. CDR1 and CDR2 are read off the germline V gene (reference sequence) as GTSNPN and SVGIG. The CDR3 measures 14 amino acids from cysteine to phenylalanine. CDR3 DNA only is kept here, 42 bases in frame from base 1. TCRbeta CDR3 regions were amplified from genomic DNA by means of the immunoSEQ Assay, a bias-controlled multiplex PCR. The source study handled its data this way. The number of nucleated cells in each sample was estimated from the amplification of reference gene primers within the assay. To quantify the absolute abundance of each unique TCRbeta CDR3 rearrangement, sequence reads were collapsed and filtered. For each sample, productive Simpson clonality was calculated as the square root of Simpson's diversity index across productive rearrangements. Not all clones reach the TCRdb copy of this immuneACCESS table, which keeps in-frame sequences only. Checked studies attribute under half of the gap to unresolved V genes and leave the rest unexplained. Clone size and V and J calls were adopted from that table, with D and trimming inferred from the DNA. This sample lists approximately 380,000 clones; 88% were detected once. The ten top clones hold more than 0.95% of the sample.

The chain is encoded by TRBV30 joined to TRBJ1-5, with the D gene too uncertain to name. Specimen: PBMCs or T cells enriched from blood (not recorded which). The receptor was isolated from a young woman who had recovered from COVID-19. Here is the DNA: TGTGCCATCCGTCGTCGGGTTAGCAATCAGCCCCAGCATTTT. Its translation reads: CAIRRRVSNQPQHF.